This record concerns one T cell receptor (beta chain) sequence. This record comes from a study of shared T cell receptors in the human thymus. V dropped 0 bases and J dropped 7; count of bases not matched to a gene: 11. Germline CDR1 is ENHRY and CDR2 is SYGVKD. The CDR3 is 17 amino acids. Generated by immunoSEQ multiplex PCR, the TCRdb table keeps only in-frame clones and is missing some. The sample contains over 650,000 clones, around 87% of which appear only once. Separately, the same data were catalogued under a study of human thymus T cells. From that study: Thymus pieces cut out during corrective heart surgery were the tissue that was used. Thymic repertoires overlap heavily among unrelated individuals, related research has reported.

This TCR derives from a boy under two years old with a congenital heart defect. The chain combines TRBV10-3 with TRBJ2-1, with TRBD2 matching over 8 bases. The material sequenced was thymocytes. CDR3 DNA: TGTGCCATCAGTGAGTCGAATCCGGGGGGGTTCCCAAATGAGCAGTTCTTC. This encodes CAISESNPGGFPNEQFF.